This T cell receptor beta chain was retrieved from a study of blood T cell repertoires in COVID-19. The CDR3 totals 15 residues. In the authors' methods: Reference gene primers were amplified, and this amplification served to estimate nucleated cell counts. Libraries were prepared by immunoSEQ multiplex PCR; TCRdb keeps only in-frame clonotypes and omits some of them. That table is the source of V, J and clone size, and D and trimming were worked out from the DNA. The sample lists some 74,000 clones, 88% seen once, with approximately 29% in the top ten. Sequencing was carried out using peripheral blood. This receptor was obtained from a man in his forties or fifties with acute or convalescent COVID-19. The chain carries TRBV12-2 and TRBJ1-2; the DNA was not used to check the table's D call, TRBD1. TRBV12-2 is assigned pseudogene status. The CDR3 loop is CASRSPGGANYGYTF. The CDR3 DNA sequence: TGTGCAAGTCGCTCTCCAGGGGGCGCTAACTATGGCTACACCTTC.